The 3 T cell receptor beta chains listed next were all sequenced from one sample in a study of blood T cell repertoires in COVID-19. The table came from immunoSEQ multiplex PCR; TCRdb's copy has only in-frame clones and leaves some out. Of under 75,000 clones listed, approximately 79% are singletons. The source material was peripheral blood. The receptors shown here come from a woman in her sixties with acute or convalescent COVID-19.

The CDR3 region has the DNA TGTGCCATCAGGGACAGGGCGGACGACTCTGGAAACACCATATATTTT. The encoded protein is CAIRDRADDSGNTIYF. The V call is TRBV10-3, the J call TRBJ1-3; 8 nucleotides line up with TRBD1. J was trimmed by 0 bases and V by 6 bases; bases with no gene match: 7. This CDR3 is built from 16 residues. The V gene's germline CDR1 is ENHRY and CDR2 SYGVKD.

This rearrangement joins TRBV10-1 to TRBJ2-2; no reliable D call. V lost 2 bases and J 6 bases, leaving 4 bases between the germline ends. There are 12 residues in the CDR3. CDR1 is WNHNN and CDR2 is SYGVQD in the germline V gene (reference sequence). CDR3 sequence: CASSERSGELFF. CDR3 coding DNA: TGCGCCAGCAGTGAGCGTTCCGGGGAGCTGTTTTTT.

This chain joins TRBV18 and TRBJ2-6; TRBD1 matches 9 bases. CDR3 length: 18 residues. The V gene end was trimmed by 4 bases and the J gene end by 0 bases; junction bases not matched to a gene: 7. CDR1 and CDR2 (germline): KGHSH, LQKENI. The CDR3 DNA is TGTGCCAGCTCACTTGGAGGACAGGGGCGCTCTGGGGCCAACGTCCTGACTTTC. Translated: CASSLGGQGRSGANVLTF. Supplemented by reference TRBV18 and TRBJ2-6, the full variable domain reads NAGVMQNPRHLVRRRGQEARLRCSPMKGHSHVYWYRQLPEEGLKFMVYLQKENIIDESGMPKERFSAEFPKEGPSILRIQQVVRGDSAAYFCASSLGGQGRSGANVLTFGAGSRLTVL.